One and the same sample provided the 22 T cell receptor beta chains below, sequenced in a study of T cells in Graves' hyperthyroidism and ophthalmopathy. TCR beta CDR3 region amplification was performed from RNA transcripts. HTBI primers were employed in a first-round RT-PCR of the TCR CDR3. TCRdb reprocessed the multiplex PCR reads with MiXCR, giving one entry per CDR3 protein. The sample records hundreds of thousands of distinct CDR3 sequences, 35% to 55% being singletons. The sequenced material came from peripheral blood or thyroid tissue (not recorded which). The receptors come from a woman between 18 and 29 years old with Graves' hyperthyroidism.

This clonotype was detected many times. CDR3 in amino acids: CATSREGSGSQETQYF. The CDR3 bases are TGTGCCACCAGCAGAGAGGGTAGCGGGTCACAAGAGACCCAGTACTTC. The chain couples TRBV15 to TRBJ2-5; 7 nucleotides line up with TRBD2. The CDR3 is 16 amino acids. V lost 0 bases, J lost 2 bases, and 6 bases stayed unmatched. In germline, CDR1 is LNHNV, CDR2 YYDKDF (reference sequence). Full variable domain (missing parts from reference TRBV15 and TRBJ2-5): DAMVIQNPRYQVTQFGKPVTLSCSQTLNHNVMYWYQQKSSQAPKLLFHYYDKDFNNEADTPDNFQSRRPNTSFCFLDIRSPGLGDTAMYLCATSREGSGSQETQYFGPGTRLLVL.

This sequence joins TRBV5-1 and TRBJ1-4; D possibly corresponds to TRBD1 (5 bases). CDR1 and CDR2 from the germline V gene are SGHRS and YFSETQ. The CDR3 is 17 residues long. V was pared by 0 bases and J by 4 bases, with 16 bases between. CDR3 region: CASSLGTEGRGNEKLFF. As DNA, the CDR3 is TGCGCCAGCAGCTTGGGTACGGAGGGGCGAGGTAATGAAAAACTGTTTTTT.

The table lists this clonotype with many counts. Here the CDR3 DNA reads TGCAGCGTGGGACTAGCGGGAGGAAGAACCGGGGAGCTGTTTTTT. Residues: CSVGLAGGRTGELFF. V and J are TRBV29-1 and TRBJ2-2, with TRBD2 matching 15 bases. The CDR3 covers 15 residues. The J segment lost 5 bases and the V segment lost 6 bases, leaving 4 bases of the junction unmatched. Germline loops: CDR1 SQVTM, CDR2 ANQGSEA.

A remark on this clonotype: One end of the junction does not line up with germline, which may come from a read error. The V and J genes are TRBV7-9 and TRBJ1-1, with D perhaps TRBD1 (6 bases). The CDR3 runs 16 residues. Germline V gene data show CDR1 as SEHNR and CDR2 as FQNEAQ (reference sequence). The CDR3 is CASSLERGQLNTEAFF. CDR3 sequence (DNA): TGTGCCAGCAGTTTAGAAAGGGGACAACTGAACACTGAAGCTTTCTTT.

In this sample, this clonotype turned up a few times. The V gene is TRBV20-1, the J gene TRBJ2-7; 10 positions agree with TRBD2. This CDR3 has 13 residues. The junction had 6 bases not matched to a gene; V was cut back by 8 bases and J by 2 bases. The germline V gene has CDR1 DFQATT and CDR2 SNEGSKA (reference sequence). The CDR3: CSIWTSGTYEQYF. The CDR3, as DNA: TGCAGTATCTGGACTAGCGGCACCTACGAGCAGTACTTC.

The genes are TRBV7-9 and TRBJ1-1; no firm D call. This CDR3 comprises 13 residues. Germline V gives CDR1 SEHNR, CDR2 FQNEAQ (reference sequence). V gave up 3 bases and J gave up 3 bases, with 8 bases separating them. CDR3: CASSLGPYTEAFF. CDR3 DNA: TGTGCCAGCAGCTTGGGCCCGTACACTGAAGCTTTCTTT.

There are many counts of this clonotype. J is TRBJ2-7 and V is TRBV7-3; D not resolved. Germline CDR1 and CDR2: SGHTA and FQGTGA. V was trimmed by 2 bases and J by 1 base, leaving 12 bases between them. This CDR3 contains 15 residues. The CDR3 sequence is CASSLSAGPSYEQYF. The CDR3 DNA reads TGTGCCAGCAGCTTATCAGCCGGGCCTTCCTACGAGCAGTACTTC. The full variable domain, completed using reference TRBV7-3 and TRBJ2-7, is GAGVSQTPSNKVTEKGKYVELRCDPISGHTALYWYRQSLGQGPEFLIYFQGTGAADDSGLPNDRFFAVRPEGSVSTLKIQRTERGDSAVYLCASSLSAGPSYEQYFGPGTRLTVT.

This clonotype showed up many times. The V and J genes are TRBV7-9 and TRBJ1-1; no firm D call. In germline, CDR1 is SEHNR, CDR2 FQNEAQ (reference sequence). V was shortened by 2 bases and J by 3 bases, with 10 bases between the two germline ends. CDR3 length: 14 residues. The DNA of the CDR3 is TGTGCCAGCAGCTTAAGTGGGATTGACACTGAAGCTTTCTTT. It is translated as CASSLSGIDTEAFF. The full variable domain, completed using reference TRBV7-9 and TRBJ1-1, is DTGVSQNPRHKITKRGQNVTFRCDPISEHNRLYWYRQTLGQGPEFLTYFQNEAQLEKSRLLSDRFSAERPKGSFSTLEIQRTEQGDSAMYLCASSLSGIDTEAFFGQGTRLTVV.

As for this clonotype: A junction end diverges from the germline sequence, so it may reflect a read error. J is TRBJ1-1 and V is TRBV3-1; 10 bases align to TRBD1. The CDR3 totals 14 residues. In germline, CDR1 is LGHDT, CDR2 YNNKEL (reference sequence). The CDR3 sequence: CASSPLTGGTEASF. For the CDR3, the DNA is TGTGCCAGCAGCCCCCTGACAGGGGGCACTGAAGCTTCCTTT.

This clonotype appeared a single time. V is TRBV9 and J is TRBJ2-2; the D is unclear. The CDR3 totals 13 residues. The germline gives CDR1 SGDLS, CDR2 YYNGEE. V dropped 3 bases and J dropped 6 bases, with 9 bases sitting between them. CDR3 bases: TGTGCCAGCAGCGGACTCCCCCCCGGGGAGCTGTTTTTT. This gives the protein CASSGLPPGELFF.

A remark on this clonotype: With a much larger clone just one base away, this may be a read error. The V and J genes are TRBV10-3 and TRBJ2-7, with 7 bases matching TRBD2. The CDR3 spans 15 residues. Trimming took 3 bases from V and 5 from J; bases not matched to a gene: 10. Germline assignment: CDR1 ENHRY and CDR2 SYGVKD. CDR3 amino acids: CAISETGGSDHEQYF. The CDR3 DNA follows: TGTGCCATCAGTGAAACGGGCGGGAGTGACCACGAGCAGTACTTC.

The rearrangement links TRBV14 to TRBJ1-1; TRBD1 might be the D (5 bases). The V end lost 1 base, the J end lost 10 bases, and 10 bases lay between the germline ends. This CDR3 is built from 12 residues. Germline values: CDR1 SGHDN, CDR2 FVKESK. In DNA form, the CDR3 reads TGTGCCAGCAGCCAAGGGGACGACGTAGCTTTCTTT. This codes for CASSQGDDVAFF.

The genes are TRBV20-1 and TRBJ1-3; TRBD1 matches at 9 bases. The CDR3 is 15 residues long. Germline V CDR1 and CDR2: DFQATT, SNEGSKA (reference sequence). After removal of 1 base from V and 3 bases from J, the junction contained 4 bases not matched to a gene. CDR3 loop: CSARVGTGFGNTIYF. Here the CDR3 DNA reads TGCAGTGCTAGAGTCGGGACAGGGTTTGGAAACACCATATATTTT.

This clonotype was found a few times. V is TRBV19 and J is TRBJ2-7; TRBD2 might be the D (6 bases). The CDR3 is 14 residues long. CDR1 is LNHDA and CDR2 is SQIVND in the germline V gene (reference sequence). Trimming shortened V by 4 bases and J by 1 base, and 11 bases separated the two germline ends. The CDR3: CASSRRGTSYEQYF. In DNA, the CDR3 is TGTGCCAGTAGTAGACGCGGGACTTCCTACGAGCAGTACTTC. The complete variable domain, with remaining parts taken from reference TRBV19 and TRBJ2-7, reads DGGITQSPKYLFRKEGQNVTLSCEQNLNHDAMYWYRQDPGQGLRLIYYSQIVNDFQKGDIAEGYSVSREKKESFPLTVTSAQKNPTAFYLCASSRRGTSYEQYFGPGTRLTVT.

This clonotype was counted between two and nine times. The chain links TRBV9 to TRBJ1-5; D gene unclear. This CDR3 has 14 residues. CDR1 is SGDLS, CDR2 YYNGEE, per germline. V lost 1 base to trimming and J lost 6 bases, with 11 bases between them. This CDR3 is CASSVSGMGQPQHF. The CDR3 bases are TGTGCCAGCAGCGTATCAGGCATGGGTCAGCCCCAGCATTTT. The variable domain in full, completed from reference TRBV9 and TRBJ1-5, reads DSGVTQTPKHLITATGQRVTLRCSPRSGDLSVYWYQQSLDQGLQFLIQYYNGEERAKGNILERFSAQQFPDLHSELNLSSLELGDSALYFCASSVSGMGQPQHFGDGTRLSIL.

This clonotype has more than one count but fewer than ten. CDR3 residues: CASSSRVYHEQYF. The CDR3 DNA follows: TGTGCCAGCAGTTCGAGGGTTTACCACGAGCAGTACTTC. The V and J genes are TRBV25-1 and TRBJ2-7, with D possibly TRBD2 on 5 matching bases. The germline CDR1 and CDR2 sequences are MGHDK and SYGVNS. This CDR3 comprises 13 residues. Trimming removed 5 bases at V and 5 bases at J, with 13 bases between.

As to this clonotype: At one boundary the junction diverges from the germline segment, which might be a read error. This rearrangement joins TRBV10-3 to TRBJ2-3; 10 bases are shared with TRBD1. Per germline, CDR1 ENHRY and CDR2 SYGVKD. The CDR3 contains 16 residues. CDR3 loop: CATSDDGTGVTDTQYF. CDR3 coding DNA: TGTGCCACCAGTGACGACGGGACAGGGGTAACAGATACGCAGTATTTT.

This chain connects TRBV7-3 to TRBJ2-7; 9 bases line up with TRBD2. The CDR3 runs 16 residues. Germline loops: CDR1 SGHTA, CDR2 FQGTGA. V trimming: 6 bases; J trimming: 3 bases; junction bases outside the gene matches: 12. The CDR3 DNA follows: TGTGCCAGCAGTCTTACGTTAGCGGGAGCCCACTACGAGCAGTACTTC. Its protein product is CASSLTLAGAHYEQYF.

The J gene is TRBJ2-5, the V gene TRBV7-9; a weak D match, TRBD2 (6 bases). The CDR3 has 17 amino acids. Germline-derived CDR1 and CDR2 are SEHNR and FQNEAQ (reference sequence). Trimming left V 2 bases short and J 5 bases short, with 21 bases between. In DNA, the CDR3 is TGTGCCAGCAGCTTAATCGTGTCTGGGGGGAAACAGGAGACCCAGTACTTC. Amino acids: CASSLIVSGGKQETQYF.

This clonotype showed up just a few times. The J gene is TRBJ1-4, the V gene TRBV24-1; 8 bases are shared with TRBD1. Per germline, CDR1 KGHDR and CDR2 SFDVKD. The CDR3 length is 16 residues. V lost 3 bases, J lost 10 bases, and 12 bases stayed unmatched. The DNA for the CDR3 is TGTGCCACCAGTGATAAAACAGGGGGTATTAACGGAAAACTGTTTTTT. Amino acids: CATSDKTGGINGKLFF.

The chain has TRBV29-1 and TRBJ2-7; possibly TRBD1 for D (6 bases). The CDR3 covers 13 residues. The V and J ends lost 6 bases and 3 bases respectively, with 15 bases between them. Germline CDR1 SQVTM, CDR2 ANQGSEA. The CDR3 region is CSVRTEGLYEQYF. CDR3 DNA sequence: TGCAGCGTCAGGACAGAGGGGCTCTACGAGCAGTACTTC.

This clonotype was observed a few times. The chain employs TRBV25-1 and TRBJ1-2, with TRBD1 matching 7 bases. The CDR3 totals 12 residues. With V trimmed by 5 bases and J by 6 bases, 3 bases remained unmatched. Germline loops: CDR1 MGHDK, CDR2 SYGVNS. The CDR3 protein is CASSYQGDGYTF. As DNA, the CDR3 is TGTGCCAGCAGTTATCAGGGGGATGGCTACACCTTC.